The 7 T cell receptor beta chains in this list originate from one sample, sequenced in a study of radiation and T cells in renal cell carcinoma. The method was immunoSEQ multiplex PCR; TCRdb's version includes in-frame clones alone and lacks a portion of them. The sample shows around 75,000 clones, about 80% of them seen only once. Time point defined: blood 2 weeks post-SBRT. Regarding treatment: 15 Gy SBRT to primary tumor, nephrectomy 4 weeks later. Material: blood, obtained from a patient whose treatment included radiotherapy and nephrectomy. Every receptor here comes from a man aged 60 to 69 with renal cell carcinoma.

This clone was detected only once. This chain connects TRBV7-9 to TRBJ2-5; 10 nucleotides line up with TRBD1. With 5 bases clipped from V and 5 bases from J, the junction kept 11 bases outside the gene matches. The germline CDR1 and CDR2 sequences are SEHNR and FQNEAQ (reference sequence). The CDR3 has 16 residues. CDR3 in DNA: TGTGCCAGCAGCCCCCCGACAGGGGGCGCGGAGGAGACCCAGTACTTC. Protein sequence: CASSPPTGGAEETQYF.

This chain joins TRBV4-2 and TRBJ1-2, with a tentative D call TRBD1 (6 bases). Trimming took off 4 bases at V and 8 bases at J, with 11 bases between the two ends. Looked up from germline, CDR1 is LGHNA and CDR2 is YNFKEQ. This CDR3 spans 12 amino acids. The CDR3 region has the DNA TGTGCCAGCAGCCCAACAGGGCGCGGCTACACCTTC. It codes for CASSPTGRGYTF.

This chain links TRBV4-2 with TRBJ2-5, with D unresolved. CDR1 is LGHNA and CDR2 is YNFKEQ in the germline V gene. There are 17 residues in the CDR3. Trimming left V 0 bases short and J 5 bases short, with 19 bases between. CDR3: CASSQDLNSEETETQYF. DNA for the CDR3: TGTGCCAGCAGCCAAGATCTTAACAGTGAGGAGACGGAGACCCAGTACTTC.

The gene calls are TRBV2 and TRBJ1-5; D call uncertain. The CDR3 has 16 residues. CDR1 is SNHLY, CDR2 FYNNEI, per germline. V lost 8 bases and J lost 0, with 17 bases in between. The CDR3 reads CASEVELLYSNQPQHF. For the CDR3, the DNA is TGTGCCAGCGAGGTGGAGCTTCTCTATAGCAATCAGCCCCAGCATTTT.

This chain joins TRBV4-1 and TRBJ1-5, with 8 bases fitting TRBD1. The CDR3 extends over 16 amino acids. J lost 5 bases, V lost 1 base, and 7 bases had no gene match. Germline loops: CDR1 MGHRA, CDR2 YSYEKL. Here the CDR3 reads CASSQVRDRLDQPQHF. The CDR3 DNA reads as TGCGCCAGCAGCCAAGTGAGGGACAGGTTAGATCAGCCCCAGCATTTT.

This clone was seen only once. This chain uses TRBV11-3 with TRBJ2-5; a possible D gene is TRBD2 (6 bases). The CDR3 covers 13 residues. CDR1 and CDR2 from the germline V gene are SGHNT and YENEEA. Trimming pared 4 bases from V and 7 bases from J, leaving 13 bases between. The DNA of the CDR3 is TGTGCCAGCAGCTCATCGACTAGAGGGACCCAGTACTTC. Amino acids: CASSSSTRGTQYF.

V gene TRBV19 combines with J gene TRBJ2-1; 10 bases align to TRBD2. The germline CDR1 and CDR2 sequences are LNHDA and SQIVND (reference sequence). This CDR3 is built from 14 residues. The trim removed 2 bases at V and 9 bases at J, leaving 4 bases unmatched. This CDR3 is CASSISTSGVEQFF. CDR3 nucleotide sequence: TGTGCCAGTAGTATATCCACTAGCGGGGTTGAGCAGTTCTTC.